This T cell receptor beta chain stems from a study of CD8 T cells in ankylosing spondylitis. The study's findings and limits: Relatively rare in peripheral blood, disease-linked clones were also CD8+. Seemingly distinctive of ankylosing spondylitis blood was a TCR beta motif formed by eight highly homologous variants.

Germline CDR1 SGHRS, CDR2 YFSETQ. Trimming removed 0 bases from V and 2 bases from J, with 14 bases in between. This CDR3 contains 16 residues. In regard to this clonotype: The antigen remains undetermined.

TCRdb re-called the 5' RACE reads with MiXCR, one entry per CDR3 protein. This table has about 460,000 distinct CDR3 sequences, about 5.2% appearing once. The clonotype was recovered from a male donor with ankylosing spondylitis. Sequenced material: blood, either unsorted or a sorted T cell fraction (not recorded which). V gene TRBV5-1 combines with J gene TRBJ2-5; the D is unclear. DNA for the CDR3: TGCGCCAGCAGCTTGGGATCCCCATGGAGACAAGAGACCCAGTACTTC. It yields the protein CASSLGSPWRQETQYF.